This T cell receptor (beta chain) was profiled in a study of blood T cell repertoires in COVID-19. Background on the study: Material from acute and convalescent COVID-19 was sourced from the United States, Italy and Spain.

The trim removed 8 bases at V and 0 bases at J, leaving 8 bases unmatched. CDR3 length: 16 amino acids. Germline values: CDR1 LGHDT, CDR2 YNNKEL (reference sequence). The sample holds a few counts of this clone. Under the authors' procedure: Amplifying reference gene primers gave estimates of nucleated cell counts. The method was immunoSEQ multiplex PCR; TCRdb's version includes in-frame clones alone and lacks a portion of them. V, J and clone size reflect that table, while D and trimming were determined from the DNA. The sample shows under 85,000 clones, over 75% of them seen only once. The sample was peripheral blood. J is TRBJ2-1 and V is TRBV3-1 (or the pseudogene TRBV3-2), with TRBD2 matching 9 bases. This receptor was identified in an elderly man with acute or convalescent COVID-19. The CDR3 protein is CASRPSGTSSYNEQFF. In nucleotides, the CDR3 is TGTGCCAGCCGTCCTAGCGGGACGAGCTCCTACAATGAGCAGTTCTTC.